These T cell receptor beta chains were read from a single sample in a study of control samples from healthy donors and cancer patients. Here immunoSEQ multiplex PCR was the method, and the copy in TCRdb shows in-frame clones only, minus some. This sample has tens of thousands of clones; roughly 80% occur once, and the top ten carry 2.9%. The sample was PBMCs. The receptors were gathered from a woman in her fifties or sixties with lung cancer. Each CDR3 is given with its conserved first and last residue. Each record gives: J gene, V gene, clone size, D gene, CDR3 protein, CDR3 DNA. A D gene is named only where the DNA matches it firmly. A row's size may be missing; if present it is once, few, many or a size class.

J: TRBJ1-2
V: TRBV27
size: .
D: .
CDR3: CASSRSLQGTYGYTF
DNA: TGTGCCAGCAGTCGATCATTACAGGGCACCTATGGCTACACCTTC

J: TRBJ1-5
V: TRBV18
size: .
D: TRBD1
CDR3: CASSLQGVHSNQPQHF
DNA: TGTGCCAGCTCACTCCAGGGGGTACATAGCAATCAGCCCCAGCATTTT

J: TRBJ1-1
V: TRBV5-3
size: .
D: TRBD1
CDR3: CARSLGSGGTEAFF
DNA: TGTGCCAGAAGCTTGGGATCAGGGGGCACTGAAGCTTTCTTT

J: TRBJ1-1
V: TRBV6-5
size: .
D: TRBD1
CDR3: CASSWTGAAEAFF
DNA: TGTGCCAGCAGTTGGACAGGGGCGGCTGAAGCTTTCTTT

J: TRBJ1-4
V: TRBV3-1/TRBV3-2
size: .
D: .
CDR3: CASSRSWGDNEKLFF
DNA: TGTGCCAGCAGCCGGAGTTGGGGGGACAATGAAAAACTGTTTTTT

J: TRBJ2-7
V: TRBV4-3
size: .
D: .
CDR3: CASSQDQALFYEQYF
DNA: TGCGCCAGCAGCCAAGATCAGGCCCTATTCTACGAGCAGTACTTC

J: TRBJ2-1
V: TRBV9
size: few
D: .
CDR3: CASSETGQKDDEQFF
DNA: TGTGCCAGCAGCGAGACAGGCCAAAAGGACGATGAGCAGTTCTTC

J: TRBJ1-1
V: TRBV18
size: .
D: .
CDR3: CASSSSQGMNTEAFF
DNA: TGTGCCAGCTCGTCAAGCCAGGGGATGAACACTGAAGCTTTCTTT

J: TRBJ1-2
V: TRBV19
size: .
D: TRBD1
CDR3: CASSGDQGAKGYTF
DNA: TGTGCCAGTAGTGGGGATCAGGGGGCGAAGGGCTACACCTTC

J: TRBJ1-1
V: TRBV7-9
size: .
D: .
CDR3: CASSAYTEAFF
DNA: TGTGCCAGCAGCGCCTACACTGAAGCTTTCTTT

J: TRBJ1-4
V: TRBV19
size: .
D: .
CDR3: CASAFRGNEKLFF
DNA: TGTGCCAGTGCCTTTAGGGGGAATGAAAAACTGTTTTTT

J: TRBJ1-2
V: TRBV11-2
size: .
D: TRBD1
CDR3: CASSLVGGGGRVGYTF
DNA: TGTGCCAGCAGCTTAGTTGGGGGAGGGGGCCGCGTTGGCTACACCTTC

J: TRBJ1-1
V: TRBV5-1
size: .
D: TRBD1
CDR3: CASSLETGFTEAFF
DNA: TGCGCCAGCAGCTTGGAGACAGGGTTCACTGAAGCTTTCTTT

J: TRBJ1-4
V: TRBV29-1
size: .
D: .
CDR3: CSVEERKEKLFF
DNA: TGCAGCGTTGAAGAACGTAAGGAAAAACTGTTTTTT

J: TRBJ1-2
V: TRBV6-6
size: .
D: .
CDR3: CASEQDYGYTF
DNA: TGTGCCAGCGAACAGGACTATGGCTACACCTTC

J: TRBJ1-6
V: TRBV4-2
size: medium-sized
D: .
CDR3: CASSQGPTGSPLHF
DNA: TGTGCCAGCAGCCAAGGGCCCACGGGGTCACCCCTCCACTTT

J: TRBJ1-2
V: TRBV19
size: .
D: .
CDR3: CASSIIPNYGYTF
DNA: TGTGCCAGTAGTATAATACCTAACTATGGCTACACCTTC

J: TRBJ1-2
V: TRBV19
size: .
D: .
CDR3: CASSAWEPGYGYTF
DNA: TGTGCCAGTTCCGCGTGGGAGCCGGGCTATGGCTACACCTTC

J: TRBJ1-2
V: TRBV25-1
size: .
D: .
CDR3: CASSDRQSYYGYTF
DNA: TGTGCCAGCAGTGATCGACAGAGCTACTATGGCTACACCTTC

J: TRBJ1-6
V: TRBV2
size: .
D: TRBD1
CDR3: CASRRDSSSPLHF
DNA: TGTGCCAGCCGCCGGGACAGCTCGTCACCCCTCCACTTT

J: TRBJ1-3
V: TRBV9
size: .
D: TRBD1
CDR3: CASSGGQGRTIYF
DNA: TGTGCCAGCAGCGGGGGACAGGGAAGGACCATATATTTT

J: TRBJ2-5
V: TRBV12-3/TRBV12-4
size: medium-sized
D: .
CDR3: CASSFRGWETQYF
DNA: TGTGCCAGCAGTTTCCGGGGGTGGGAGACCCAGTACTTC

J: TRBJ1-1
V: TRBV2
size: .
D: .
CDR3: CASSVSGVKSAFF
DNA: TGTGCCAGCAGTGTTTCCGGAGTTAAATCAGCTTTCTTT

J: TRBJ2-6
V: TRBV5-1
size: .
D: .
CDR3: CASTQNSGANVLTF
DNA: TGCGCCAGTACCCAGAACTCTGGGGCCAACGTCCTGACTTTC

J: TRBJ1-1
V: TRBV18
size: .
D: .
CDR3: CASSPQETQDTEAFF
DNA: TGTGCCAGCTCACCACAGGAGACCCAGGACACTGAAGCTTTCTTT